The 23 T cell receptor beta chains below were found in one sample sequenced in a study of T-cell memory formation after mild COVID-19. TCRdb re-called the 5' RACE reads through MiXCR, storing one row per CDR3 protein. Of about 360,000 distinct CDR3 sequences detected, approximately 14% appear once; the ten largest clones hold 22%. Specimen: PBMCs or a T cell subset sorted from them (not recorded which). All receptors derive from a young man who had mild COVID-19 (a few samples of this study predate the infection). Cell type and time point are not known.

This clonotype was seen once. The rearrangement uses TRBV10-3 and TRBJ1-1, with D possibly TRBD1 on 5 matching bases. The CDR3 is 15 residues long. Trimming cost V 3 bases and J 0 bases, with 11 bases left between them. Germline loops: CDR1 ENHRY, CDR2 SYGVKD. The DNA of the CDR3 is TGTGCCATCAGTGAAGGGACGGACATGAACACTGAAGCTTTCTTT. It translates to CAISEGTDMNTEAFF.

This clonotype appeared a few times. The chain links TRBV19 to TRBJ2-3; a weak D match, TRBD1 (5 bases). Trimming removed 6 bases at V and 3 bases at J, with 10 bases between. The CDR3 length is 13 residues. In germline, CDR1 is LNHDA, CDR2 SQIVND (reference sequence). The CDR3 sequence: CASRARATDTQYF. Here the CDR3 DNA reads TGTGCCAGTAGGGCCAGGGCGACAGATACGCAGTATTTT.

This chain uses TRBV29-1 with TRBJ1-1; D is unresolved. V lost 2 bases and J lost 3, with 13 bases in between. This CDR3 contains 14 residues. Germline CDR1 is SQVTM and CDR2 is ANQGSEA. CDR3 nucleotide sequence: TGCAGCGTTGAACACCTCCTCGGGGACACTGAAGCTTTCTTT. This translates into CSVEHLLGDTEAFF.

The gene calls are TRBV20-1 and TRBJ1-5, with 7 bases fitting TRBD1. V shed 2 bases, J shed 7 bases, and the junction held 11 bases outside the gene matches. Germline CDR1 is DFQATT and CDR2 is SNEGSKA (reference sequence). This CDR3 comprises 15 residues. CDR3 nucleotide sequence: TGCAGTGCTAGAAATCTCCGGGACAGCGAACAGCCCCAGCATTTT. It encodes CSARNLRDSEQPQHF.

This clonotype was observed at least ten times. The V call is TRBV4-2, the J call TRBJ2-1; D may be TRBD2 (6 bases). The CDR3 runs to 16 residues. V was clipped by 4 bases and J by 5 bases, with 18 bases between them. Germline V gives CDR1 LGHNA, CDR2 YNFKEQ. Here the CDR3 reads CASSPRASASDNEQFF. CDR3 DNA sequence: TGTGCCAGCAGCCCCCGTGCGTCGGCTAGCGACAATGAGCAGTTCTTC.

V gene TRBV7-8 combines with J gene TRBJ2-2; 7 bases are a match to TRBD1. Per the germline V gene, CDR1 is SGHVS and CDR2 is FQNEAQ. V dropped 1 base and J dropped 4; count of bases not matched to a gene: 6. The CDR3 length is 16 residues. The CDR3 DNA reads as TGTGCCAGCAGCTTAGAGCCAGGGGGTGTCACCGGGGAGCTGTTTTTT. It specifies CASSLEPGGVTGELFF. Based on the CDR3 plus reference TRBV7-8 and TRBJ2-2, the full variable domain is GAGVSQSPRYKVAKRGQDVALRCDPISGHVSLFWYQQALGQGPEFLTYFQNEAQLDKSGLPSDRFFAERPEGSVSTLKIQRTQQEDSAVYLCASSLEPGGVTGELFFGEGSRLTVL.

The chain employs TRBV18 and TRBJ2-6; no clear D. V lost 3 bases and J 0 bases, leaving 9 bases between the germline ends. Germline-derived CDR1 and CDR2 are KGHSH and LQKENI. This CDR3 has 16 amino acids. The CDR3 loop reads CASSPPVSSGANVLTF. DNA of the CDR3: TGTGCCAGCTCACCGCCCGTTAGCTCTGGGGCCAACGTCCTGACTTTC.

The rearrangement joins TRBV3-1 to TRBJ2-6; D possibly corresponds to TRBD2 (5 bases). Germline lookup yields CDR1 LGHDT and CDR2 YNNKEL (reference sequence). Trimming stripped 0 bases from V and 4 bases from J, with 13 bases between. The CDR3 contains 17 residues. CDR3 sequence reads: CASSQDLGGSGANVLTF. The CDR3 nucleotides are TGTGCCAGCAGCCAAGATCTTGGAGGCTCCGGGGCCAACGTCCTGACTTTC. The whole variable domain, remainder taken from reference TRBV3-1 and TRBJ2-6, is DTAVSQTPKYLVTQMGNDKSIKCEQNLGHDTMYWYKQDSKKFLKIMFSYNNKELIINETVPNRFSPKSPDKAHLNLHINSLELGDSAVYFCASSQDLGGSGANVLTFGAGSRLTVL.

The chain links TRBV4-1 to TRBJ1-2; D remains ambiguous. CDR1 MGHRA and CDR2 YSYEKL come from the germline V gene. CDR3 size: 16 residues. Trimming cost V 0 bases and J 2 bases, with 13 bases left between them. CDR3 bases: TGCGCCAGCAGCCAAGATGCTATGGGCGGGAACTATGGCTACACCTTC. This gives the protein CASSQDAMGGNYGYTF.

The chain has TRBV20-1 and TRBJ2-3, with a possible D match to TRBD1 (6 bases). V lost 0 bases and J 1 base, leaving 17 bases between the germline ends. The CDR3 spans 17 residues. Germline V gene data show CDR1 as DFQATT and CDR2 as SNEGSKA (reference sequence). The CDR3 protein is CSARDLRVKGGTDTQYF. The CDR3 DNA is TGCAGTGCTAGAGATCTCAGGGTAAAGGGGGGCACAGATACGCAGTATTTT.

This clonotype showed up just a few times. The chain has TRBV5-1 and TRBJ2-1, with TRBD1 matching 10 bases. This CDR3 is 15 amino acids long. Germline V gene sequence: CDR1 SGHRS, CDR2 YFSETQ. V was pared by 2 bases and J by 5 bases, with 4 bases of the junction left unmatched. The CDR3, as DNA: TGCGCCAGCAGCTTATCTGGGACAGGGGACAATGAGCAGTTCTTC. The encoded protein is CASSLSGTGDNEQFF.

This clonotype was detected only a few times. The V gene is TRBV4-1, the J gene TRBJ2-3; 10 bases fit TRBD2. This CDR3 has 16 residues. V lost 0 bases and J lost 5; bases outside the gene matches: 5. Germline-derived CDR1 and CDR2 are MGHRA and YSYEKL. The DNA for the CDR3 is TGCGCCAGCAGCCAAGATAGTAGCGGGGGGCAAGATACGCAGTATTTT. It codes for CASSQDSSGGQDTQYF.

The chain carries TRBV11-2 and TRBJ2-2; D is unresolved. This CDR3 contains 15 residues. Per the germline V gene, CDR1 is SGHAT and CDR2 is FQNNGV. Between the trimmed V and J ends, which lost 6 bases and 0 bases, there was a span of 11 bases. The CDR3 DNA reads TGTGCCAGCAGTTCCGACAACCCGAACACCGGGGAGCTGTTTTTT. It specifies CASSSDNPNTGELFF.

V usage is TRBV20-1 and J usage is TRBJ2-1, with 8 nucleotides matching TRBD2. Germline trimming cut 1 base from V and 9 bases from J; bases unmatched to any gene: 8. The CDR3 sequence is 14 residues long. Germline-derived CDR1 and CDR2 are DFQATT and SNEGSKA (reference sequence). CDR3 nucleotides: TGCAGTGCTAGAGGTAGCGGGGATCGGGGTGAGCAGTTCTTC. Translation: CSARGSGDRGEQFF.

The chain is built from TRBV4-1 and TRBJ2-1; D unresolved. The CDR3 runs 12 residues. Germline assignment: CDR1 MGHRA and CDR2 YSYEKL. Trimming stripped 1 base from V and 14 bases from J, with 12 bases between. The CDR3 DNA is TGCGCCAGCAGCCAAGTTAAGGGAATGAAGTTCTTC. It codes for CASSQVKGMKFF.

The chain joins TRBV28 to TRBJ2-2; no definite D call. Per the germline V gene, CDR1 is MDHEN and CDR2 is SYDVKM. The V gene lost 3 bases and the J gene lost 6 bases, with 8 bases spanning the gap. The CDR3 is made up of 13 amino acids. The CDR3 loop is CASSFPGAGELFF. The CDR3 DNA sequence: TGTGCCAGCAGTTTTCCAGGCGCCGGGGAGCTGTTTTTT.

This chain joins TRBV5-8 and TRBJ2-3; 7 positions agree with TRBD1. V was clipped by 0 bases and J by 2 bases; unmatched bases: 6. The germline gives CDR1 SGHTS, CDR2 YDEGEE. CDR3 size: 16 residues. The CDR3 region is CASSLDRGPFTDTQYF. CDR3 sequence (DNA): TGTGCCAGCAGCTTGGACAGGGGCCCCTTCACAGATACGCAGTATTTT.

V and J are TRBV7-3 and TRBJ2-2, with 7 bases matching TRBD2. The CDR3 has 15 amino acids. Germline CDR1 SGHTA, CDR2 FQGTGA. The trim removed 5 bases at V and 3 bases at J, leaving 6 bases unmatched. CDR3 protein: CASSPGGRDTGELFF. The CDR3 coding sequence is TGTGCCAGCAGCCCCGGAGGGAGGGACACCGGGGAGCTGTTTTTT.

The V call is TRBV29-1, the J call TRBJ2-5; D possibly corresponds to TRBD1 (5 bases). The ends were cut back, 4 bases at V and 5 bases at J, with 11 bases in the middle. The germline CDR1 and CDR2 sequences are SQVTM and ANQGSEA. The CDR3 is made up of 12 amino acids. As DNA, the CDR3 is TGCAGCGTTGGGGGCCAAGCCGAGACCCAGTACTTC. It yields the protein CSVGGQAETQYF.

This clonotype was counted between two and nine times. The gene calls are TRBV20-1 and TRBJ1-5; D is uncertain. The germline gives CDR1 DFQATT, CDR2 SNEGSKA (reference sequence). V lost 1 base, J lost 3 bases, and 16 bases lay in between. This CDR3 is 16 amino acids long. CDR3 protein: CSARGQRPNYNQPQHF. The CDR3 bases are TGCAGTGCTAGAGGCCAACGCCCTAATTACAATCAGCCCCAGCATTTT.

This clonotype was seen only a few times. This chain links TRBV7-9 with TRBJ1-2; D ambiguous. This CDR3 has 16 residues. Germline-derived CDR1 and CDR2 are SEHNR and FQNEAQ (reference sequence). V gave up 4 bases and J gave up 4 bases, with 19 bases separating them. The DNA of the CDR3 is TGTGCCAGCAGCTCAACACGCTTTGGGCGGAGCTATGGCTACACCTTC. Its translation is CASSSTRFGRSYGYTF.

This clonotype was counted many times. The CDR3, as DNA: TGTGCCAGCAGCCAAAGCGAGACCCAGTACTTC. The encoded protein is CASSQSETQYF. V gene TRBV3-1 combines with J gene TRBJ2-5, with D hard to call. Trimming removed 2 bases at V and 5 bases at J, with 3 bases between. CDR3 size: 11 residues. Per germline, CDR1 LGHDT and CDR2 YNNKEL (reference sequence).

This clonotype was observed a few times. This chain joins TRBV14 and TRBJ1-1; D call uncertain. V was shortened by 3 bases and J by 4 bases, with 18 bases between the two germline ends. This CDR3 region has 16 residues. Germline V gene lookup returns CDR1 SGHDN and CDR2 FVKESK. The CDR3 loop is CASSHNRLIRSTEAFF. The CDR3 region has the DNA TGTGCCAGCAGCCATAACCGGCTGATCCGGAGCACTGAAGCTTTCTTT. Full variable domain (remainder filled in from reference TRBV14 and TRBJ1-1): EAGVTQFPSHSVIEKGQTVTLRCDPISGHDNLYWYRRVMGKEIKFLLHFVKESKQDESGMPNNRFLAERTGGTYSTLKVQPAELEDSGVYFCASSHNRLIRSTEAFFGQGTRLTVV.